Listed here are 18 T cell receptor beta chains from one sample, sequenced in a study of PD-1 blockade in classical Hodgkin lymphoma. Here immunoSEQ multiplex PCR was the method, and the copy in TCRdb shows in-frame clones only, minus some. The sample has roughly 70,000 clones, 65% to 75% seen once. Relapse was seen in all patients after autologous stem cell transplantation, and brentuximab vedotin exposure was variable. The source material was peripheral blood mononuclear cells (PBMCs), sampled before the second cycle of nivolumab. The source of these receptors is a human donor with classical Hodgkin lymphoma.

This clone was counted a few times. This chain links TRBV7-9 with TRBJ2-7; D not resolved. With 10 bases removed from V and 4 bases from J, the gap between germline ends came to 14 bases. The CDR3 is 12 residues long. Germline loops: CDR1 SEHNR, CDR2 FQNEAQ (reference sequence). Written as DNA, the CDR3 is TGTGCCACCGGCGAGACCGCGTACGAGCAGTACTTC. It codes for CATGETAYEQYF.

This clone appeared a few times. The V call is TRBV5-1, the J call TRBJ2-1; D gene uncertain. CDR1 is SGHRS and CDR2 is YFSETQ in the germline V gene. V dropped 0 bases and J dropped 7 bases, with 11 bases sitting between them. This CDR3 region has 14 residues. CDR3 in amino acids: CASSLAVGRNEQFF. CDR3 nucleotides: TGCGCCAGCAGCTTGGCCGTCGGGCGAAATGAGCAGTTCTTC.

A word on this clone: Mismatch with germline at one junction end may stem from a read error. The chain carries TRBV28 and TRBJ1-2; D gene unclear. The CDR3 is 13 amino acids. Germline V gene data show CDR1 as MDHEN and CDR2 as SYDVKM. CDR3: CTSMPGLTYGYTF. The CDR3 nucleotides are TGTACCAGCATGCCAGGCCTGACCTATGGCTACACCTTC.

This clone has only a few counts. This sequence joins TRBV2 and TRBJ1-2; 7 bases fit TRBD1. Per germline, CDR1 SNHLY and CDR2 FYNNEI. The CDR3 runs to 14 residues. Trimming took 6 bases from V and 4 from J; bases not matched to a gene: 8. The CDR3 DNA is TGTGCCAGCAGGGGGACAGTGACGGCCTATGGCTACACCTTC. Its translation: CASRGTVTAYGYTF.

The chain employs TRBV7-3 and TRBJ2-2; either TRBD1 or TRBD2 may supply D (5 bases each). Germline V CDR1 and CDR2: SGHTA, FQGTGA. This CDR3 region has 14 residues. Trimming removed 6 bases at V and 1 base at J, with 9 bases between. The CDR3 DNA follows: TGTGCCAGCAGTATTGGGGGGAACACCGGGGAGCTGTTTTTT. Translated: CASSIGGNTGELFF.

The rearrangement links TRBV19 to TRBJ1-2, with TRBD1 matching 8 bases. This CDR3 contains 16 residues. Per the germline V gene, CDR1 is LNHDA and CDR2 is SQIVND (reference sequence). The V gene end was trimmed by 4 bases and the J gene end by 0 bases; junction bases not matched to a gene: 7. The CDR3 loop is CASSKGQGTPNYGYTF. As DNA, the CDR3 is TGTGCCAGTAGTAAAGGACAGGGAACCCCTAACTATGGCTACACCTTC.

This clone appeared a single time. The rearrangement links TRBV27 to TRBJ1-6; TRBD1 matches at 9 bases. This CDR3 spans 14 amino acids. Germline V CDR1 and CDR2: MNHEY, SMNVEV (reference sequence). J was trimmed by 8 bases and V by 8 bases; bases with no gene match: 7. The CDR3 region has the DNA TGTGCCAGCGGCGGTTGGACAGGGGATTCACCCCTCCACTTT. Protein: CASGGWTGDSPLHF.

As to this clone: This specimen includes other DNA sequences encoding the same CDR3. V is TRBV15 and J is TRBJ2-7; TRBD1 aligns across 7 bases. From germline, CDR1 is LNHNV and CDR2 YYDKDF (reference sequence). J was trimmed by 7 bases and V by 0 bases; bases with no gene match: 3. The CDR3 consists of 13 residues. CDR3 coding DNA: TGTGCCACCAGCAGAGATAGGGGGCGGGAGCAGTACTTC. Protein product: CATSRDRGREQYF.

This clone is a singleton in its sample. This CDR3 is CASRANAGGITDTQYF. The CDR3 DNA follows: TGCGCCAGCAGGGCCAACGCGGGAGGGATCACAGATACGCAGTATTTT. The rearrangement joins TRBV5-1 to TRBJ2-3, with 9 bases matching TRBD2. After removal of 5 bases from V and 2 bases from J, the junction contained 9 bases not matched to a gene. Germline CDR1 and CDR2: SGHRS and YFSETQ. The CDR3 runs 16 residues.

The CDR3 protein is CASSLRPSGANVLTF. In nucleotides, the CDR3 is TGCGCCAGCAGCTTGCGACCCTCTGGGGCCAACGTCCTGACTTTC. The rearrangement links TRBV5-1 to TRBJ2-6, with D unclear. This CDR3 region has 15 residues. Trimming pared 1 base from V and 0 bases from J, leaving 5 bases between. In germline, CDR1 is SGHRS, CDR2 YFSETQ.

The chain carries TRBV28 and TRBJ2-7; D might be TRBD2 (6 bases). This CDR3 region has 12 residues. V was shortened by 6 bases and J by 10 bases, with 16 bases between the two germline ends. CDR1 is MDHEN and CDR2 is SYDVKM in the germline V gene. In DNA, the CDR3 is TGTGCCAGCAGCACGACCCTAGGACTACAGTACTTC. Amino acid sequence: CASSTTLGLQYF.

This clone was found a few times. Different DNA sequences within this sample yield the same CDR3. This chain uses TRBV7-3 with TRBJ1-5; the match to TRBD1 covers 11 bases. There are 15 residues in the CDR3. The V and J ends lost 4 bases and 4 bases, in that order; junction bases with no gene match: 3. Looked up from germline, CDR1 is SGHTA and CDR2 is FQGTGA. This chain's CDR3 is CASSSGQGVNQPQHF. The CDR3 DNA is TGTGCCAGCAGCTCGGGACAGGGGGTTAATCAGCCCCAGCATTTT.

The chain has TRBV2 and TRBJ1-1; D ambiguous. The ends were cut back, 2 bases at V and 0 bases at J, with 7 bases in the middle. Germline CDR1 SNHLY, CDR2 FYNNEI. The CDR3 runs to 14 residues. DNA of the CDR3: TGTGCCAGCAGTGAATTTCCAATGAACACTGAAGCTTTCTTT. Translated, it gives CASSEFPMNTEAFF.

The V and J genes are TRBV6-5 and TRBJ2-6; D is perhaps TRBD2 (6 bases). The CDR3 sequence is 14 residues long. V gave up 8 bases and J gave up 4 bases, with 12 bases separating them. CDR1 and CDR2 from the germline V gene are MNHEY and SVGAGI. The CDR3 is CASGGFTGANVLTF. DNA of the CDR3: TGTGCCAGCGGGGGGTTTACCGGGGCCAACGTCCTGACTTTC.

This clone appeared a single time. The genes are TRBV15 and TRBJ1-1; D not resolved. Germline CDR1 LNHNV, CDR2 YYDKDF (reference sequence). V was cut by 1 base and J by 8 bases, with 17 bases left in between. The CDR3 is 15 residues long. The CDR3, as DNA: TGTGCCACCAGCAGAGTGGATTTTGGGCCCAAAGAAGCTTTCTTT. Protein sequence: CATSRVDFGPKEAFF.

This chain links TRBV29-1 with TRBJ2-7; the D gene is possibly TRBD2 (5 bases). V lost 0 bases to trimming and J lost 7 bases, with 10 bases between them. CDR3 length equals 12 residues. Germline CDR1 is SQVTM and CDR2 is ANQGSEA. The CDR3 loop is CSVEDRGLEQYF. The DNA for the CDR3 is TGCAGCGTTGAAGATCGAGGGTTAGAGCAGTACTTC.

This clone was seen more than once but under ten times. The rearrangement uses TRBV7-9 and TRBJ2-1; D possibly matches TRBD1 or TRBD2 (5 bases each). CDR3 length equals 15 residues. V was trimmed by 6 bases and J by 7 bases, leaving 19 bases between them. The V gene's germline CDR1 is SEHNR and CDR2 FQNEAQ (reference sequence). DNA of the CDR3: TGTGCCAGCAGTCCAGTGTTGTGGGGACCGAATGAGCAGTTCTTC. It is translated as CASSPVLWGPNEQFF.

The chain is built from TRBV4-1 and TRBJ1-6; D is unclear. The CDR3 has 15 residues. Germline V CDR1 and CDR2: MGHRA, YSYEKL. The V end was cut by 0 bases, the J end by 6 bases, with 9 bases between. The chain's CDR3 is CASSQEKQINSPLHF. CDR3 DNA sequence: TGCGCCAGCAGCCAAGAGAAACAGATTAATTCACCCCTCCACTTT.